Presented here are 27 T cell receptor beta chains from one specimen sequenced in a study of T cells in women clearing cervical HPV infection. Repertoires were generated with immunoSEQ multiplex PCR, while TCRdb's copy carries only in-frame clones and drops some. There are over 30,000 clones in the sample, with around 4% held by the top ten. Sample: blood buffy coat. Source of these receptors: a woman between 18 and 69 years old with a cervical HPV16 infection that either progressed to CIN3+ or cleared (not recorded which).

Notes on this clone: The read comes to an end 3 residues before the CDR3 does, leaving the germline J gene to fill in the end. This rearrangement joins TRBV29-1 to TRBJ2-7; 8 nucleotides agree with TRBD1. V lost 5 bases, J lost 4 bases, and 7 bases stayed unmatched. This CDR3 spans 13 amino acids. Looked up from germline, CDR1 is SQVTM and CDR2 is ANQGSEA. The CDR3 bases that were read are TGCAGCGTTAGGACAGGGCTAAATTACGAG. Its translation is CSVRTGLNYE. The whole CDR3 sequence reads CSVRTGLNYEQYF.

CDR3 bases read: TGTGCCAGCAGCTTAGGCGGAGCGGGCTACGAC. Its protein is CASSLGGAGYD. The whole CDR3 protein is CASSLGGAGYDYTF. This chain connects TRBV7-3 to TRBJ1-2; no definite D call. The read terminates 3 residues before the CDR3 end, so the remaining end is supplied by the germline J gene. Germline V CDR1 and CDR2: SGHTA, FQGTGA. The CDR3 runs 14 residues.

In the case of this clone: The read is 3 residues too short to cover the CDR3 end, so that end is filled in from the germline J gene. V gene TRBV6-2 or TRBV6-3 combines with J gene TRBJ2-6; 7 bases are shared with TRBD2. Germline trimming cut 5 bases from V and 2 bases from J; bases unmatched to any gene: 0. This CDR3 comprises 14 residues. CDR1 is MNHEY and CDR2 is SVGEGT in the germline V gene. This CDR3 is CASSGLAGANVLTF. The DNA read from the CDR3 is TGTGCCAGCAGTGGACTAGCTGGGGCCAACGTC.

The CDR3 bases that were read are TGTGCCAGCAGCGGGACAGAGAACACCGGGGAG. Its translation is CASSGTENTGE. Given in full, the CDR3 is CASSGTENTGELFF. This chain joins TRBV11-3 and TRBJ2-2; 7 bases agree with TRBD1. Read coverage stops 3 residues before the CDR3 terminus; the germline J gene supplies the remainder. From germline, CDR1 is SGHNT and CDR2 YENEEA. J was trimmed by 1 base and V by 5 bases; bases with no gene match: 1. The CDR3 contains 14 residues.

Remarks on this clone: Sequencing ends 3 residues short of the CDR3 end; the germline J gene provides the rest. The chain uses TRBV29-1 and TRBJ1-2; 8 nucleotides agree with TRBD1. Germline V lookup: CDR1 SQVTM, CDR2 ANQGSEA. CDR3 length: 15 amino acids. CDR3 bases read: TGCAGCGTTGAAGAAGGCGGGACAGGCCTTGGGAGC. Its protein product is CSVEEGGTGLGS. The complete CDR3 reads CSVEEGGTGLGSYTF.

On this clone itself: The DNA ends 3 residues before the CDR3 does, and the rest of the CDR3 is filled in from the germline J gene. The chain employs TRBV23-1 and TRBJ1-5; D remains unclear. Being an ORF, TRBV23-1 has a function that is uncertain. The CDR3 runs to 14 residues. Trimming cost V 0 bases and J 4 bases, with 7 bases left between them. Incomplete CDR3 DNA: TGCGCCAGCAGTCAATCAACCGGGAATCAGCCC. Translated: CASSQSTGNQP. The whole CDR3 protein reads CASSQSTGNQPQHF.

Concerning this clone itself: The read halts 3 residues ahead of the CDR3 end, with the missing end drawn from the germline J gene. The chain recombines TRBV4-2 with TRBJ2-1; TRBD2 agrees at 12 bases. The germline V gene encodes CDR1 LGHNA and CDR2 YNFKEQ. The V segment lost 1 base and the J segment 8 bases; nucleotides outside the gene matches: 3. The CDR3 spans 15 residues. The CDR3 is CASSQALAGGDEQFF. The CDR3 DNA, read in part, is TGTGCCAGCAGCCAAGCACTAGCGGGGGGAGATGAG.

On this clone itself: The read finishes 3 residues shy of the CDR3 end, and the germline J gene is used to complete it. This chain links TRBV12-3 or TRBV12-4 with TRBJ2-6; 8 bases are a match to TRBD1. Trimming took 5 bases from V and 2 from J; bases not matched to a gene: 5. The CDR3 covers 16 residues. CDR3 sequence: CASSRTGFTGANVLTF. CDR3 bases read: TGTGCCAGCAGTCGGACAGGGTTCACTGGGGCCAACGTC.

Of note for this clone: From the germline J gene comes the end of the CDR3, since the read stops 3 residues before it. The J gene is TRBJ2-1, the V gene TRBV20-1, with 7 bases fitting TRBD2. CDR3 length: 16 amino acids. The V and J ends lost 1 base and 8 bases, in that order; junction bases with no gene match: 14. The germline CDR1 and CDR2 sequences are DFQATT and SNEGSKA (reference sequence). The CDR3 DNA, read in part, is TGCAGTGCTAGAGGAACTAGCTACGGGGGAGGGGATGAG. Protein: CSARGTSYGGGDE. The full CDR3 reads CSARGTSYGGGDEQFF.

The sequenced CDR3 bases are TGTGCCAGCAGTGACGTCGAGGACAATGAG. The encoded protein is CASSDVEDNE. Given in full, the CDR3 is CASSDVEDNEQFF. The chain employs TRBV6-1 and TRBJ2-1; no reliable D call. The CDR3 goes on 3 residues after the read ends, and that part is filled in from the germline J gene. The CDR3 extends over 13 amino acids. CDR1 is MNHNS and CDR2 is SASEGT in the germline V gene. Trimming left V 3 bases short and J 5 bases short, with 8 bases between.

A word on this clone: Read sequence stops 3 residues before the CDR3 end, and the germline J gene provides the missing end. The chain links TRBV18 to TRBJ2-6; 7 positions match TRBD1. Germline CDR1 KGHSH, CDR2 LQKENI. This CDR3 has 16 residues. The J segment lost 3 bases and the V segment lost 1 base, leaving 3 bases of the junction unmatched. CDR3 protein: CASSPQGAHGANVLTF. The sequenced CDR3 bases are TGTGCCAGCTCACCACAGGGGGCGCATGGGGCCAACGTC.

Comment on this clone: The read ends 3 residues before the CDR3 terminus; that terminus is restored from the germline J gene. The rearrangement joins TRBV20-1 to TRBJ1-1, with D possibly TRBD1 on 6 matching bases. Germline CDR1 DFQATT, CDR2 SNEGSKA (reference sequence). V dropped 3 bases and J dropped 2 bases, with 13 bases sitting between them. The CDR3 is made up of 14 amino acids. The sequenced CDR3 bases are TGCAGTGCTAGGGGGAGGGGGGGCAACACTGAA. Translating gives CSARGRGGNTE. The entire CDR3 protein is CSARGRGGNTEAFF.

On this clone itself: Read sequence stops 3 residues before the CDR3 end, and the germline J gene provides the missing end. The rearrangement joins TRBV19 to TRBJ2-4, with a tentative D call TRBD2 (5 bases). V was trimmed by 5 bases and J by 0 bases, leaving 11 bases between them. The CDR3 length is 15 residues. Germline V gene lookup returns CDR1 LNHDA and CDR2 SQIVND (reference sequence). The CDR3 bases that were read are TGTGCCAGTAGTGTTGCGGGCCTAGCCAAAAACATT. It translates to CASSVAGLAKNI. The whole CDR3 sequence is CASSVAGLAKNIQYF.

On this clone: The read ends 3 residues before the CDR3 terminus; that terminus is restored from the germline J gene. V is TRBV5-5 and J is TRBJ2-7, with TRBD1 as a possible D gene (5 bases). In germline, CDR1 is SGHKS, CDR2 YYEKEE (reference sequence). The V and J ends lost 4 bases and 4 bases respectively, with 12 bases between them. This CDR3 contains 13 residues. CDR3 DNA (partial): TGTGCCAGCAGCCGACCCCAGGGATACGAG. Its translation is CASSRPQGYE. The entire CDR3 sequence reads CASSRPQGYEQYF.

A note on this clone: The CDR3 extends 3 residues past the end of the read, so its final part is completed from the germline J gene. The V gene is TRBV5-6, the J gene TRBJ2-1; 7 bases are shared with TRBD2. The V segment lost 0 bases and the J segment 6 bases; nucleotides outside the gene matches: 6. This CDR3 comprises 15 residues. CDR1 and CDR2 (germline): SGHDT, YYEEEE. The CDR3 spells CASSLVLAALNEQFF. Incomplete CDR3 DNA: TGTGCCAGCAGCTTGGTCCTAGCGGCCCTCAATGAG.

A note on this clone: The CDR3 end falls 3 residues outside the read, so it is completed with the germline J gene. This chain links TRBV7-2 with TRBJ2-7, with 8 bases matching TRBD2. The V segment lost 1 base and the J segment 6 bases; nucleotides outside the gene matches: 8. The CDR3 length is 15 residues. Germline V gives CDR1 SGHTA, CDR2 FQGNSA. This chain's CDR3 is CASSLGLAGSSEQYF. The CDR3 bases that were read are TGTGCCAGCAGCTTAGGGCTAGCGGGCAGCAGCGAG.

Regarding this clone: With the read ending 3 residues before the CDR3 end, the germline J gene is used to fill in that end. This chain uses TRBV5-4 with TRBJ1-4; TRBD1 aligns across 7 bases. CDR1 is SGHNT, CDR2 YYREEE, per germline (reference sequence). With 4 bases clipped from V and 0 bases from J, the junction kept 3 bases outside the gene matches. CDR3 length: 15 residues. CDR3 bases read: TGTGCCAGCAGCCCCGGGACAGCAACTAATGAAAAA. Its protein is CASSPGTATNEK. The whole CDR3 reads CASSPGTATNEKLFF.

As for this clone: The CDR3 extends 3 residues past the end of the read, so its final part is completed from the germline J gene. V and J are TRBV12-3 or TRBV12-4 and TRBJ1-1, with TRBD1 identical over 7 bases. J was trimmed by 0 bases and V by 7 bases; bases with no gene match: 5. CDR3 length: 14 residues. CDR3 DNA, as far as it was read: TGTGCCAGCAATACGGGACAGCTGAACACTGAA. This codes for CASNTGQLNTE. The CDR3 reads in full as CASNTGQLNTEAFF.

About this clone: The read ends 3 residues shy of where the CDR3 ends; the end is completed using the germline J gene. This chain connects TRBV19 to TRBJ2-1, with a possible D match to TRBD2 (7 bases). From germline, CDR1 is LNHDA and CDR2 SQIVND (reference sequence). The CDR3 sequence is 15 residues long. Trimming removed 3 bases from V and 8 bases from J, with 17 bases in between. The CDR3 bases that were read are TGTGCCAGTAGTATGAGGGGGGGCGCGGGCTATGAG. It yields the protein CASSMRGGAGYE. The full CDR3 protein is CASSMRGGAGYEQFF.

Considering frequency, this clone is medium-sized. Read coverage stops 3 residues before the CDR3 terminus; the germline J gene supplies the remainder. The rearrangement uses TRBV7-9 and TRBJ1-2; possible D gene TRBD1, 6 bases. The CDR3 contains 15 residues. V was clipped by 0 bases and J by 3 bases, with 11 bases between them. Germline-derived CDR1 and CDR2 are SEHNR and FQNEAQ (reference sequence). CDR3 loop: CASSLAVTGDYGYTF. The sequenced CDR3 bases are TGTGCCAGCAGCTTAGCCGTGACAGGAGACTATGGC.

Regarding this clone: Read sequence stops 3 residues before the CDR3 end, and the germline J gene provides the missing end. The chain joins TRBV2 to TRBJ2-3; D is unclear. The germline V gene has CDR1 SNHLY and CDR2 FYNNEI. Trimming removed 2 bases at V and 4 bases at J, with 13 bases between. The CDR3 length is 15 residues. The sequenced CDR3 bases are TGTGCCAGCAGTGAACTCAGGAATCCGGCAGATACG. It is translated as CASSELRNPADT. The full-length CDR3 reads as CASSELRNPADTQYF.

For this clone: The CDR3 end is not reached by the read, which stops 3 residues before it; the germline J gene fills it in. The V and J genes are TRBV20-1 and TRBJ2-1; 9 positions match TRBD2. CDR1 is DFQATT, CDR2 SNEGSKA, per germline (reference sequence). This CDR3 has 13 residues. V trimming: 3 bases; J trimming: 4 bases; junction bases outside the gene matches: 1. Partial CDR3 DNA: TGCAGTGCTAGCACTAGCGGGTACAATGAG. The encoded protein is CSASTSGYNE. The whole CDR3 sequence reads CSASTSGYNEQFF.

Regarding this clone: The read terminates 3 residues ahead of where the CDR3 ends, so the germline J gene completes it. The chain recombines TRBV20-1 with TRBJ1-1, with 7 bases identical to TRBD1. The junction had 9 bases not matched to a gene; V was cut back by 5 bases and J by 3 bases. This CDR3 region has 14 residues. Germline V gene data show CDR1 as DFQATT and CDR2 as SNEGSKA (reference sequence). The DNA read from the CDR3 is TGCAGTGCTCGAAACAGGGGTGGGTACACTGAA. Amino acids: CSARNRGGYTE. The complete CDR3 protein is CSARNRGGYTEAFF.

Points on this clone: From the germline J gene comes the end of the CDR3, since the read stops 3 residues before it. The chain recombines TRBV7-6 with TRBJ2-3; the match to TRBD1 covers 7 bases. J gave up 1 base and V 3 bases, and 4 bases lay outside the gene matches. From germline, CDR1 is SGHVS and CDR2 FNYEAQ. The CDR3 consists of 15 residues. CDR3 amino acids: CASSFGTGGTDTQYF. The DNA read from the CDR3 is TGTGCCAGCAGCTTCGGTACAGGGGGCACAGATACG.

Concerning this clone itself: The read finishes 3 residues shy of the CDR3 end, and the germline J gene is used to complete it. The chain combines TRBV7-9 with TRBJ1-4; 7 bases map to TRBD1. The V segment lost 3 bases and the J segment 8 bases; nucleotides outside the gene matches: 9. This CDR3 region has 15 residues. The germline gives CDR1 SEHNR, CDR2 FQNEAQ (reference sequence). The CDR3 is CASSFRGEFVEKLFF. Partial CDR3 DNA: TGTGCCAGCAGCTTCAGGGGGGAGTTTGTGGAAAAA. The whole variable domain, filled in from reference TRBV7-9 and TRBJ1-4, reads DTGVSQNPRHKITKRGQNVTFRCDPISEHNRLYWYRQTLGQGPEFLTYFQNEAQLEKSRLLSDRFSAERPKGSFSTLEIQRTEQGDSAMYLCASSFRGEFVEKLFFGSGTQLSVL.

The CDR3: CASSPATGGASGNTIYF. The CDR3 bases that were read are TGTGCCAGCTCACCTGCGACAGGGGGAGCCTCTGGAAACACC. The rearrangement links TRBV18 to TRBJ1-3; TRBD1 matches at 9 bases. Sequencing ends 3 residues short of the CDR3 end; the germline J gene provides the rest. The V segment lost 3 bases and the J segment 0 bases; nucleotides outside the gene matches: 6. CDR3 size: 17 residues. Germline V gene sequence: CDR1 KGHSH, CDR2 LQKENI.

About this clone: The read halts 3 residues ahead of the CDR3 end, with the missing end drawn from the germline J gene. V gene TRBV7-9 combines with J gene TRBJ1-1; TRBD1 matches 9 bases. The V gene's germline CDR1 is SEHNR and CDR2 FQNEAQ (reference sequence). CDR3 length: 13 residues. Partial CDR3 DNA: TGTGCCAGCAGCTTAGGGGGACAGGGAGAA. Amino acids: CASSLGGQGE. The entire CDR3 reads CASSLGGQGEAFF.